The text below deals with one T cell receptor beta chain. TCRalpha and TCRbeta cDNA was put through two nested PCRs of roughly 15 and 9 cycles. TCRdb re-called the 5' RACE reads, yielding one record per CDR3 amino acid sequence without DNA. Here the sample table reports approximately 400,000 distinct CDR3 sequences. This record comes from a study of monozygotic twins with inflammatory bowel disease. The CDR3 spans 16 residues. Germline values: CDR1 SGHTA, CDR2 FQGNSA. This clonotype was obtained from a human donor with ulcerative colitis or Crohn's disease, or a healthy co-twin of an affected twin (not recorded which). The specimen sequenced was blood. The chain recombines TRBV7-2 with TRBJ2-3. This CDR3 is CASSLVAQTSTDTQYF. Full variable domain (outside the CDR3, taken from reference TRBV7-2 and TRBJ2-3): GAGVSQSPSNKVTEKGKDVELRCDPISGHTALYWYRQSLGQGLEFLIYFQGNSAPDKSGLPSDRFSAERTGGSVSTLTIQRTQQEDSAVYLCASSLVAQTSTDTQYFGPGTRLTVL.